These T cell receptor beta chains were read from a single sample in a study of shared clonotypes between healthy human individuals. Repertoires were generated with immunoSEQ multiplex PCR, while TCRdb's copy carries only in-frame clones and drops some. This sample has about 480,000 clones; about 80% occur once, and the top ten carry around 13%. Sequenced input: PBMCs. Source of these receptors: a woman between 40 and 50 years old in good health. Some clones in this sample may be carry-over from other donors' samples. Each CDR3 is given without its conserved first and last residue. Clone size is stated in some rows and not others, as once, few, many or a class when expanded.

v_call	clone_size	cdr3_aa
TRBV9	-	ASSAVDRVNEQY
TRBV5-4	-	ASSLLGLAQETQY
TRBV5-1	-	ASSMPSDSSYNEQF
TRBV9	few	ASSPRLAGGDAAQY
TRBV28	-	ACFRDPNSPLH
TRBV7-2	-	ASSLLGLPITANTGELF
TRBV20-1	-	SARSETQY
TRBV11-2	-	ASSRTGTPGGGYT
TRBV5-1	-	ASSSGTGAPEAF
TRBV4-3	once	ASSQALQSAYEQY
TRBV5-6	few	ASSLWGVASPLH
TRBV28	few	ASSPVGRAGSYEQY
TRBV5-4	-	ASSQEGDVSYEQY
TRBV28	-	ASKYADRPNEKLF
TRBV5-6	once	ASSTGTGLYEQY
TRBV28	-	ASSQDYGYT
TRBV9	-	ASSFRQGTGDEQY
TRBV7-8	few	ASSSGWAQGRTTQY
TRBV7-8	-	ASSLGLAGDPYNEQF
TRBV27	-	ASSGTRVSYEQY
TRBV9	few	ASTLTGANTEAF
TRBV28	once	ASSLSRAGYEQY
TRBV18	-	ASSIVGANNEQF
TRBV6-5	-	ASSASGRPDTQY
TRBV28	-	ASSLLRSGPQLSPPGNTIY